The next 20 T cell receptor beta chains were all read from a single sample in a study of identical twins. Using its own MiXCR run on the 5' RACE reads, TCRdb lists one record per CDR3 protein. The table lists some 200,000 distinct CDR3 sequences, about 7.5% of them singletons. These data were also filed under a second study, of yellow fever vaccine responses in identical twins.

Sequenced input: memory (CD45RO+) T cells sorted from blood. Every receptor here comes from a woman younger than 35 in good health.

This clonotype has at least ten counts. V usage is TRBV29-1 and J usage is TRBJ2-2; 11 bases fit TRBD2. The trim removed 5 bases at V and 6 bases at J, leaving 5 bases unmatched. From germline, CDR1 is SQVTM and CDR2 ANQGSEA. The CDR3 is 14 residues long. CDR3 sequence reads: CSVLAGGPAGELFF. The CDR3 nucleotides are TGCAGCGTTTTAGCGGGAGGGCCAGCCGGGGAGCTGTTTTTT.

This clonotype has a count of ten or more. The chain is built from TRBV12-3 or TRBV12-4 and TRBJ1-4; 10 bases fit TRBD1. V trimming: 5 bases; J trimming: 7 bases; junction bases outside the gene matches: 4. There are 14 residues in the CDR3. DNA of the CDR3: TGTGCCAGCAGTGACGACAGGGGGCCTGAAAAACTGTTTTTT. Translating it yields CASSDDRGPEKLFF.

This clonotype was counted many times. This chain connects TRBV9 to TRBJ1-6; TRBD1 might be the D (6 bases). Trimming removed 5 bases at V and 8 bases at J, with 17 bases between. The CDR3 is made up of 15 amino acids. Germline V gene lookup returns CDR1 SGDLS and CDR2 YYNGEE. The CDR3 DNA reads TGTGCCAGCAGTGGTGGTGGCAGGGGTTATTCACCCCTCCACTTT. It encodes CASSGGGRGYSPLHF.

The CDR3 here is CASSLGDSTLEQYF. The CDR3 region has the DNA TGTGCCAGCAGCTTAGGGGACTCCACCCTCGAGCAGTACTTC. The V call is TRBV7-2, the J call TRBJ2-7; TRBD2 is a possible D gene (6 bases). Per the germline V gene, CDR1 is SGHTA and CDR2 is FQGNSA. The ends were cut back, 1 base at V and 6 bases at J, with 13 bases in the middle. The CDR3 covers 14 residues.

This clonotype was found a few times. The chain employs TRBV29-1 and TRBJ1-2, with D maybe TRBD1 (6 bases). This CDR3 contains 13 residues. Deletions cut 3 bases from V and 4 bases from J, with 12 bases between. The germline gives CDR1 SQVTM, CDR2 ANQGSEA. CDR3 DNA sequence: TGCAGCGTTGAGTACAGGGTCAGCTATGGCTACACCTTC. It encodes CSVEYRVSYGYTF.

In its sample, this clonotype was seen many times. V and J are TRBV4-3 and TRBJ1-4; the match to TRBD1 covers 8 bases. Losses at the gene ends were 0 bases for V and 8 bases for J; bases not matched to a gene: 11. The CDR3 length is 17 residues. The germline V gene has CDR1 LGHNA and CDR2 YSLEER. The CDR3 protein is CASSQDTAGGAVEKLFF. The CDR3, as DNA: TGCGCCAGCAGCCAAGATACCGCAGGGGGCGCAGTGGAAAAACTGTTTTTT.

This clonotype was counted a few times. This sequence joins TRBV5-4 and TRBJ1-4; 7 nucleotides line up with TRBD1. Germline CDR1 SGHNT, CDR2 YYREEE (reference sequence). V gave up 0 bases and J gave up 8 bases; unmatched junction bases: 10. The CDR3 extends over 16 amino acids. In DNA form, the CDR3 reads TGTGCCAGCAGCTTGGCTGTTTCCGGGACAGCCGAAAAACTGTTTTTT. Protein sequence: CASSLAVSGTAEKLFF.

This rearrangement joins TRBV4-1 to TRBJ1-5, with D unclear. The ends were cut back, 1 base at V and 4 bases at J, with 11 bases in the middle. This CDR3 spans 15 amino acids. Germline lookup yields CDR1 MGHRA and CDR2 YSYEKL. The CDR3 coding sequence is TGCGCCAGCAGCCAAGTATTGCAGAAAAATCAGCCCCAGCATTTT. Translated, it gives CASSQVLQKNQPQHF.

The chain carries TRBV7-2 and TRBJ2-5; 8 bases are shared with TRBD2. Germline V lookup: CDR1 SGHTA, CDR2 FQGNSA. Trimming took 5 bases from V and 6 from J; bases not matched to a gene: 11. The CDR3 sequence is 15 residues long. The CDR3 DNA follows: TGTGCCAGCAGCGGGATCAGAGCGGGAGCACAGACCCAGTACTTC. The encoded protein is CASSGIRAGAQTQYF.

This clonotype was detected many times. The gene calls are TRBV9 and TRBJ2-2, with 9 bases aligning to TRBD1. After removal of 0 bases from V and 5 bases from J, the junction contained 11 bases not matched to a gene. Germline CDR1 reads SGDLS; CDR2 reads YYNGEE. This CDR3 comprises 18 residues. CDR3 DNA sequence: TGTGCCAGCAGCGTAGTCCCCACCCGGACAGGGGTTACCGGGGAGCTGTTTTTT. Amino acids: CASSVVPTRTGVTGELFF.

This clonotype was seen repeatedly, ten times or more. The chain joins TRBV12-3 or TRBV12-4 to TRBJ1-6; D is undetermined. Trimming shortened V by 6 bases and J by 10 bases, and 16 bases separated the two germline ends. The CDR3 has 14 amino acids. The CDR3 here is CASRPGQVVSPLHF. The CDR3 DNA sequence: TGTGCCAGCAGACCGGGCCAGGTTGTGTCACCCCTCCACTTT.

Many counts were recorded for this clonotype. The V call is TRBV7-2, the J call TRBJ1-5; maybe TRBD1 (5 bases). The CDR3 covers 14 residues. Germline-derived CDR1 and CDR2 are SGHTA and FQGNSA. V was clipped by 5 bases and J by 0 bases, with 8 bases between them. Written as DNA, the CDR3 is TGTGCCAGCAGCCCAGGGTATAGCAATCAGCCCCAGCATTTT. Protein: CASSPGYSNQPQHF.

The chain has TRBV6-2 or TRBV6-3 and TRBJ2-1, with D possibly being TRBD2 (6 bases). V was clipped by 3 bases and J by 14 bases, with 14 bases between them. Germline assignment: CDR1 MNHEY and CDR2 SVGEGT. The length of the CDR3 is 12 residues. CDR3 region: CASSYSGNLEFF. CDR3 DNA sequence: TGTGCCAGCAGTTATAGCGGAAACTTGGAGTTCTTC.

The CDR3 is CSARGPQGRSSYEQYF. CDR3 nucleotides: TGCAGTGCTAGAGGACCCCAGGGCCGAAGCTCCTACGAGCAGTACTTC. The chain has TRBV20-1 and TRBJ2-7; weak D call: TRBD1 (5 bases). The CDR3 spans 16 residues. The V and J ends lost 1 base and 0 bases respectively, with 16 bases between them. Germline V gene sequence: CDR1 DFQATT, CDR2 SNEGSKA (reference sequence).

This chain uses TRBV27 with TRBJ1-1; no clear D gene. V shed 0 bases and J shed 3 bases, with 8 bases lying between them. This CDR3 is built from 14 residues. CDR1 is MNHEY, CDR2 SMNVEV, per germline (reference sequence). This chain's CDR3 is CASSLSGAHTEAFF. The DNA for the CDR3 is TGTGCCAGCAGTTTATCAGGTGCACACACTGAAGCTTTCTTT.

This clonotype was picked up a small number of times. The genes are TRBV29-1 and TRBJ2-1; 8 bases are shared with TRBD2. The CDR3 has 14 residues. Looked up from germline, CDR1 is SQVTM and CDR2 is ANQGSEA. Trimming removed 4 bases from V and 2 bases from J; junction bases left unmatched: 4. CDR3 amino acids: CSVGASGPYNEQFF. CDR3 coding DNA: TGCAGCGTTGGGGCTAGCGGGCCCTACAATGAGCAGTTCTTC.

This clonotype was picked up a small number of times. The rearrangement joins TRBV7-3 to TRBJ1-1; no reliable D call. This CDR3 has 14 residues. Germline V gives CDR1 SGHTA, CDR2 FQGTGA. Between the trimmed V and J ends, which lost 2 bases and 1 base, there was a span of 8 bases. The CDR3 DNA follows: TGTGCCAGCAGCTTAGAGCCAGGGAACACTGAAGCTTTCTTT. This codes for CASSLEPGNTEAFF.

This clonotype was picked up many times. CDR3 in amino acids: CASSALAGGTDTQYF. CDR3 sequence (DNA): TGTGCCAGCAGCGCCCTAGCGGGAGGCACAGATACGCAGTATTTT. J is TRBJ2-3 and V is TRBV11-2, with TRBD2 identical over 10 bases. The germline CDR1 and CDR2 sequences are SGHAT and FQNNGV. CDR3 length equals 15 residues. The trim removed 5 bases at V and 1 base at J, leaving 3 bases unmatched.

Only a few counts were recorded for this clonotype. The V and J genes are TRBV5-5 and TRBJ2-7; the D is unclear. V shed 4 bases and J shed 1 base, with 12 bases lying between them. The germline CDR1 and CDR2 sequences are SGHKS and YYEKEE (reference sequence). This CDR3 is 14 amino acids long. CDR3 in amino acids: CASSLGWVSYEQYF. CDR3 in DNA: TGTGCCAGCAGCCTCGGGTGGGTTTCCTACGAGCAGTACTTC.

At least ten counts were recorded for this clonotype. The genes are TRBV12-3 or TRBV12-4 and TRBJ2-3, with D unresolved. V lost 4 bases and J 4 bases, leaving 6 bases between the germline ends. This CDR3 spans 12 amino acids. Here the CDR3 DNA reads TGTGCCAGCAGTTACCAAGCAGATACGCAGTATTTT. As protein: CASSYQADTQYF.